A single sample gave rise to the 18 T cell receptor beta chains below, sequenced in a study of blood T cell repertoires in COVID-19 (dated by TCRdb to between 2020 and 2021). The protocol used for the library was the immunoSEQ multiplex PCR assay. TCRdb limited this immuneACCESS table to in-frame rearrangements with V and J called. A share of clones is missing; checked studies link under half to unresolved V genes, and the rest is unexplained. The table for this sample lists around 300,000 clones; 83% of them were counted only once. Roughly 10% of the sample is taken by the ten largest. Sequencing was carried out using peripheral blood. These receptor sequences come from a woman in her forties or fifties who had recovered from COVID-19.

V and J are TRBV7-9 and TRBJ1-4, with 7 bases matching TRBD1. The germline V gene has CDR1 SEHNR and CDR2 FQNEAQ (reference sequence). V trimming: 3 bases; J trimming: 4 bases; junction bases outside the gene matches: 5. The length of the CDR3 is 15 residues. The CDR3 region has the DNA TGTGCCAGCAGCTTCCGCCGGGACAGTAATGAAAAACTGTTTTTT. This gives the protein CASSFRRDSNEKLFF.

V usage is TRBV9 and J usage is TRBJ2-5, with 10 bases that match TRBD2. V lost 0 bases and J lost 7; bases outside the gene matches: 15. The CDR3 runs to 18 residues. The germline V gene encodes CDR1 SGDLS and CDR2 YYNGEE. CDR3 nucleotide sequence: TGTGCCAGCAGCGTAGAATCGGGTCCTAGCGGGGGCTTAGGGACCCAGTACTTC. Translating gives CASSVESGPSGGLGTQYF. Combining the CDR3 with reference TRBV9 and TRBJ2-5 gives the whole variable domain DSGVTQTPKHLITATGQRVTLRCSPRSGDLSVYWYQQSLDQGLQFLIQYYNGEERAKGNILERFSAQQFPDLHSELNLSSLELGDSALYFCASSVESGPSGGLGTQYFGPGTRLLVL.

The chain recombines TRBV5-4 with TRBJ1-1; 8 bases line up with TRBD1. Germline loops: CDR1 SGHNT, CDR2 YYREEE (reference sequence). The length of the CDR3 is 14 residues. V shed 5 bases, J shed 7 bases, and the junction held 10 bases outside the gene matches. The chain's CDR3 is CASRDQGALLEAFF. In nucleotides, the CDR3 is TGTGCCAGCAGAGATCAGGGGGCGCTTCTTGAAGCTTTCTTT.

This clone was seen only once. CDR3 sequence: CASSSAAGKSEKLFF. The CDR3 bases are TGTGCCAGCAGCTCCGCGGCGGGAAAATCCGAAAAACTGTTTTTT. V usage is TRBV7-2 and J usage is TRBJ1-4, with D unclear. Trimming left V 4 bases short and J 8 bases short, with 17 bases between. Germline assignment: CDR1 SGHTA and CDR2 FQGNSA. CDR3 length: 15 residues.

The V gene is TRBV5-1, the J gene TRBJ1-5; TRBD1 matches 7 bases. The CDR3 contains 13 residues. J lost 4 bases, V lost 4 bases, and 2 bases had no gene match. The germline gives CDR1 SGHRS, CDR2 YFSETQ. The CDR3 DNA reads as TGCGCCAGCAGCCCGGGACAGAATCAGCCCCAGCATTTT. This codes for CASSPGQNQPQHF.

The chain recombines TRBV12-3 or TRBV12-4 with TRBJ1-2; D is unclear. The length of the CDR3 is 11 residues. The V end lost 6 bases, the J end lost 5 bases, and 7 bases lay between the germline ends. The DNA of the CDR3 is TGTGCCAGCAGCAATCAGTATGGCTACACCTTC. Protein product: CASSNQYGYTF.

V gene TRBV19 combines with J gene TRBJ1-4, with 9 bases aligning to TRBD1. This CDR3 contains 16 residues. The germline CDR1 and CDR2 sequences are LNHDA and SQIVND (reference sequence). The junction had 6 bases not matched to a gene; V was cut back by 4 bases and J by 3 bases. The CDR3 sequence is CASSRQGQGPNEKLFF. The CDR3 DNA is TGTGCCAGTAGTAGGCAAGGACAGGGGCCTAATGAAAAACTGTTTTTT.

The rearrangement uses TRBV29-1 and TRBJ1-2, with D possibly being TRBD1 (6 bases). The CDR3 contains 12 residues. Germline CDR1 reads SQVTM; CDR2 reads ANQGSEA. V shed 7 bases and J shed 5 bases, with 14 bases lying between them. The CDR3 is CSALATGYGYTF. For the CDR3, the DNA is TGCAGCGCCCTGGCGACAGGTTATGGCTACACCTTC.

V is TRBV7-2 and J is TRBJ2-7; no clear D. V was pared by 1 base and J by 0 bases, with 7 bases between. Per germline, CDR1 SGHTA and CDR2 FQGNSA. The CDR3 runs to 14 residues. CDR3 sequence reads: CASSLGLVSYEQYF. The CDR3 DNA is TGTGCCAGCAGCTTAGGTCTAGTCTCCTACGAGCAGTACTTC.

The rearrangement uses TRBV27 and TRBJ2-3; TRBD1 matches 9 bases. Per the germline V gene, CDR1 is MNHEY and CDR2 is SMNVEV (reference sequence). V lost 5 bases and J lost 3; bases outside the gene matches: 6. This CDR3 has 15 residues. CDR3 sequence: CASSRRQGGTDTQYF. The CDR3 DNA follows: TGTGCCAGCAGTAGACGACAGGGGGGTACAGATACGCAGTATTTT.

The chain joins TRBV3-1 (or the pseudogene TRBV3-2) to TRBJ2-7; D is ambiguous. CDR3 size: 14 residues. The germline V gene encodes CDR1 LGHDT and CDR2 YNNKEL (reference sequence). Trimming pared 1 base from V and 3 bases from J, leaving 10 bases between. CDR3 nucleotide sequence: TGTGCCAGCAGCCAAGGCCTATATTACTACGAGCAGTACTTC. It is translated as CASSQGLYYYEQYF.

V usage is TRBV27 and J usage is TRBJ2-7, with 8 bases lining up with TRBD1. With 3 bases clipped from V and 6 bases from J, the junction kept 7 bases outside the gene matches. The length of the CDR3 is 14 residues. Germline CDR1 MNHEY, CDR2 SMNVEV (reference sequence). As DNA, the CDR3 is TGTGCCAGCAGTTTTCGGACAGGGATTGTCGAGCAGTACTTC. Translating gives CASSFRTGIVEQYF.

Only a few counts were recorded for this clone. The chain links TRBV10-3 to TRBJ1-5, with D unclear. The CDR3 has 14 residues. With 1 base removed from V and 6 bases from J, the gap between germline ends came to 10 bases. Per germline, CDR1 ENHRY and CDR2 SYGVKD. The DNA of the CDR3 is TGTGCCATCAGTGAGTATACAGTCGGTCAGCCCCAGCATTTT. Its protein product is CAISEYTVGQPQHF.

The genes are TRBV15 and TRBJ1-1; D is undetermined. The CDR3 is made up of 14 amino acids. The germline V gene has CDR1 LNHNV and CDR2 YYDKDF (reference sequence). V was pared by 1 base and J by 1 base, with 7 bases between. The CDR3 region is CATSRVGGNTEAFF. The CDR3 DNA is TGTGCCACCAGCAGAGTAGGCGGGAACACTGAAGCTTTCTTT.

This rearrangement joins TRBV15 to TRBJ1-4; D possibly corresponds to TRBD1 (5 bases). CDR1 LNHNV and CDR2 YYDKDF come from the germline V gene (reference sequence). This CDR3 has 13 amino acids. Trimming removed 3 bases at V and 5 bases at J, with 7 bases between. The CDR3 DNA sequence: TGTGCCACCAGCAGGGGGGGGAATGAAAAACTGTTTTTT. The encoded protein is CATSRGGNEKLFF. Full variable domain (missing parts from reference TRBV15 and TRBJ1-4): DAMVIQNPRYQVTQFGKPVTLSCSQTLNHNVMYWYQQKSSQAPKLLFHYYDKDFNNEADTPDNFQSRRPNTSFCFLDIRSPGLGDTAMYLCATSRGGNEKLFFGSGTQLSVL.

This CDR3 reads CASSYAPGGDYGYTF. The CDR3 DNA is TGTGCCAGCAGTTACGCGCCAGGGGGAGACTATGGCTACACCTTC. The chain recombines TRBV6-2 or TRBV6-3 with TRBJ1-2, with TRBD1 matching 7 bases. Trimming cost V 2 bases and J 3 bases; bases outside gene matches: 6. Germline V CDR1 and CDR2: MNHEY, SVGEGT. The CDR3 runs 15 residues.

This chain joins TRBV15 and TRBJ1-2; D unclear. The germline V gene has CDR1 LNHNV and CDR2 YYDKDF (reference sequence). The CDR3 runs to 12 residues. Trimming shortened V by 1 base and J by 5 bases, and 5 bases separated the two germline ends. The CDR3 protein is CATSRGGYGYTF. In DNA form, the CDR3 reads TGTGCCACCAGCAGAGGAGGGTATGGCTACACCTTC.

This clone occurred once. The CDR3 loop is CASSLVGSSYEQYF. Here the CDR3 DNA reads TGTGCCAGCAGCTTAGTGGGGAGCTCCTACGAGCAGTACTTC. The J gene is TRBJ2-7, the V gene TRBV7-8; a possible D gene is TRBD2 (5 bases). With 1 base removed from V and 0 bases from J, the gap between germline ends came to 7 bases. CDR3 length: 14 residues. CDR1 SGHVS and CDR2 FQNEAQ come from the germline V gene.